The present T cell receptor beta chain was sequenced within a study of vaccination and CD4 T cells after COVID-19 (dated by TCRdb to the early 2020s). About the study as a whole: Convalescent patients had a positive SARS-CoV-2 result on nasal swab PCR, and of these patients, under ten had mild disease and one had severe disease. The cultures were stimulated with overlapping spike peptide pools from SARS-CoV-2 and from the common cold coronaviruses HCoV-NL63, HCoV-OC43 and HCoV-229E. The spike-specific CD4+ TCR repertoire was compared before and after mRNA vaccination in nine to ten COVID-19 convalescent patients and a few infection-naive healthy vaccine recipients. Post-COVID blood samples were collected from convalescent patients a median of roughly 100 days after diagnosis, with a range of about 30 to 161 days. Each participant got two doses of either the Pfizer-BioNTech BNT162b2 vaccine (n=8) or the Moderna mRNA-1273 vaccine (n=2). The convalescent cohort comprised six males and four females, including two Hispanic individuals, seven Caucasians, two Asians and one multiracial person. Post-vaccine blood samples were obtained a median of roughly 75 days after the second vaccine dose, with a range of about 13 to 241 days. As controls, cultures received a CEFX viral epitope pool (the positive control), an HIV-1 Nef peptide pool (the negative control), or no peptide at all.

Overall study results and their limits: Although the median number of SARS-CoV-2-reactive clonotypes went up from some 23 after infection to 35 to 40 after vaccination, the increase was not significant. Only a relatively small number of convalescent patients were included in the study, and early timepoints following natural infection were not analyzed. Among convalescent patients, a median about 86% of the SARS-CoV-2-reactive clones seen after vaccination appeared only after vaccination, which suggests priming specific to the vaccine. In convalescent patients, nearly all vaccine-specific clones (304 of 307) were found to be mono-reactive for SARS-CoV-2 spike rather than cross-reactive with common cold coronaviruses.

Libraries were made using PCR. DNA from cultured CD4+ T cells underwent TCR sequencing with the Oncomine TCR Beta short-read assay at the Johns Hopkins FTIC core. The QIAamp micro DNA kit was used to extract genomic DNA from the cultured CD4+ T cells. Oncomine TCR Beta libraries from cultured CD4+ T cells were pooled using unique dual indexes and sequenced on an Illumina iSeq 100. The source study handled its data this way. Non-productive sequences were filtered out, and CDR3s that did not start with C, did not end with F or W, or were shorter than 7 amino acids were discarded. Antigen-specific clonotypes were identified with the MANAFEST web application by comparing peptide-stimulated wells with reference and other culture wells. Positive clones required FDR below 0.05, an odds ratio above 5, and productive frequency above 0.1% in at least two of three replicate wells. A clonotype counted as cross-reactive if it showed significant expansion both in the SARS-CoV-2 spike wells and in at least one common cold coronavirus spike condition. CDR3 homology was assessed with Levenshtein distances (stringdist) and unrooted phylogenetic trees (ape) in R version 3.6.1. Starting from the raw public reads, TCRdb applied fastp trimming at Q25, assembled clones with MiXCR and retained in-frame beta chains. Each record represents a unique CDR3 protein, reported with the most common genes and DNA among its rows. None of the V and J calls come from the authors' own analysis; TCRdb made them. The sample data list around 18,000 distinct CDR3 sequences, and approximately 70% of these were observed just once. Of the sample, around 16% is held by the ten largest clones.

The CDR3 goes from the cysteine to the phenylalanine over 12 residues. The sequence is cut down to CDR3 DNA, 36 bases in frame from base 1. A distance of 10 bases separates the germline ends of V and J, which lose 6 bases and 4 bases respectively. CDR1 and CDR2 were assigned from the germline V gene as MDHEN and SYDVKM. Comment on this clonotype: Its binding antigen is unknown. Base qualities are not at hand, and no much larger clone is one base apart.

The sample's treatment or condition, from its label and the paper: approximately 10-day PBMC culture with coronavirus spike peptide pools or control peptides (ViraFEST assay). The study used the ViraFEST assay, which expanded antigen-specific T cells with peptide pools and then identified expanded clonotypes by TCR sequencing. Positive SARS-CoV-2 PCR tests in the convalescent patients dated from March to December 2020, before Alpha, Beta and Delta variants emerged in the United States. PBMCs were cultured at 1.5 million to 2.5 million per well in IMDM supplemented with roughly 5% human AB serum and about 9.5 IU/ml IL-2, with about 11 ug/ml peptide pools added. Half of the culture medium was replaced with fresh IL-2-containing medium on days 3 and 7. After 10 days of culture, CD4+ T cells were isolated by negative selection with the EasySep CD4+ T cell isolation kit. PBMCs were separated from whole blood using Ficoll-Paque Plus gradient centrifugation and then either used fresh or cryopreserved at -140C. Culture conditions were generally each tested in triplicate wells.

Sequencing was carried out using CD4+ T cells from blood, cultured in vitro. The sequence is built from TRBV28 and TRBJ2-7, with no confident D gene call. This clonotype was obtained from a human donor who had recovered from COVID-19. The CDR3 protein is CASSLPGYEQYF. The DNA reads TGTGCCAGCAGCCTCCCAGGTTACGAGCAGTACTTC.